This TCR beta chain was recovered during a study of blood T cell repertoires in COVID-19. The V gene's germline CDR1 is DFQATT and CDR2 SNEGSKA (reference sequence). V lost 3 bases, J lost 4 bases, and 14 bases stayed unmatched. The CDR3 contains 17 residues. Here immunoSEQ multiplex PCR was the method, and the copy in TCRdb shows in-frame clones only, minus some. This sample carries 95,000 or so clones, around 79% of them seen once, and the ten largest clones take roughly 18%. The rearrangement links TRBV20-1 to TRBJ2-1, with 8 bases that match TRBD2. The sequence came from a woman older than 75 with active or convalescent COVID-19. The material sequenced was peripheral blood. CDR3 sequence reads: CSASFPAGGGPYNEQFF. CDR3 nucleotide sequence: TGCAGTGCTAGTTTCCCCGCGGGGGGAGGCCCGTACAATGAGCAGTTCTTC.